The present entry profiles one T cell receptor beta chain with its context. It has no known antigen specificity. No much larger clone exists at a distance of one base, and base qualities are not known. Including the terminal cysteine and phenylalanine, the CDR3 comprises 14 residues. Of the read, only the CDR3 DNA is kept; its 42 bases are in frame from base 1. The germline V gene (reference sequence) yields LNHDA for CDR1 and SQIVND for CDR2. For this chain, trimming is 5 bases at the V end and 4 bases at the J end, and the number of junction bases without a gene match is 5. The data derive from a study of T cell changes during pregnancy in multiple sclerosis (dated by TCRdb to 2018 to 2020). About the full investigation: Changes in the T cell repertoire over the course of pregnancy were examined in this study in women with multiple sclerosis.

The library was generated by the immunoSEQ multiplex PCR assay. Entries here come from immuneACCESS through TCRdb and include only in-frame sequences with V and J called. Some clones fail to appear in such tables; in the studies checked, an unresolved V gene covers under half of the shortfall, and the cause of the remainder is unknown. A total of about 61,000 clones appear in this sample, just under 90% of them only once. The top ten hold 0.7% to 0.9% of the sample. The TCR was taken from a female donor in good health, enrolled as a control in a pregnancy study. Sequenced here: peripheral blood, sampled in the first trimester of pregnancy. This receptor chain uses TRBV19 and TRBJ1-1, with 9 bases matching TRBD1. The nucleotides read TGTGCCAGTAGTCGACAGGGGGTGGGCACTGAAGCTTTCTTT. It specifies CASSRQGVGTEAFF.